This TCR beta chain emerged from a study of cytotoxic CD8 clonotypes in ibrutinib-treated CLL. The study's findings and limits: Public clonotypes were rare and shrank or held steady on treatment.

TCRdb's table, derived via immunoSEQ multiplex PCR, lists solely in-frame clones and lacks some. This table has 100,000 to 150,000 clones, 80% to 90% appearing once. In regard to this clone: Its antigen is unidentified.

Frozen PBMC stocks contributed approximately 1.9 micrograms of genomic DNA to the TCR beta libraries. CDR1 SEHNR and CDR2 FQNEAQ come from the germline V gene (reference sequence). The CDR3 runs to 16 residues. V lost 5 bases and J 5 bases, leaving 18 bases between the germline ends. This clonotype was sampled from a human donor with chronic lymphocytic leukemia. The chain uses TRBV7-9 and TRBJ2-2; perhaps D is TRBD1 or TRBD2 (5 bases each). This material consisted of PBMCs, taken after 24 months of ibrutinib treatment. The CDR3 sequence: CASSVTGTELTGELFF. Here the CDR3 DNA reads TGTGCCAGCAGCGTGACCGGGACCGAGTTGACCGGGGAGCTGTTTTTT.